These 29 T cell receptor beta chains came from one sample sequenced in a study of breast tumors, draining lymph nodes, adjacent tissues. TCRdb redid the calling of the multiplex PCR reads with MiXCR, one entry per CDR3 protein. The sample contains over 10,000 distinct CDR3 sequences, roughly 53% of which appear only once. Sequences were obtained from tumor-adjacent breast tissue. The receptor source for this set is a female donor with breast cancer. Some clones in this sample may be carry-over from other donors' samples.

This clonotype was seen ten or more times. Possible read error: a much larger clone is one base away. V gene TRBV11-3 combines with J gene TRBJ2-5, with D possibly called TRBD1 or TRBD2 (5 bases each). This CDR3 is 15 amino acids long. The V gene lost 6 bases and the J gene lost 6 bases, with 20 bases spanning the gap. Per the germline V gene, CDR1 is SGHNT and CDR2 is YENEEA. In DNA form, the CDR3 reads TGTGCCAGCAGTTTTGAACCCGGGGCTCGAAAGACCCAGTACTTC. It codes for CASSFEPGARKTQYF. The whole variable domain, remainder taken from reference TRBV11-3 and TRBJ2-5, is EAGVVQSPRYKIIEKKQPVAFWCNPISGHNTLYWYLQNLGQGPELLIRYENEEAVDDSQLPKDRFSAERLKGVDSTLKIQPAELGDSAVYLCASSFEPGARKTQYFGPGTRLLVL.

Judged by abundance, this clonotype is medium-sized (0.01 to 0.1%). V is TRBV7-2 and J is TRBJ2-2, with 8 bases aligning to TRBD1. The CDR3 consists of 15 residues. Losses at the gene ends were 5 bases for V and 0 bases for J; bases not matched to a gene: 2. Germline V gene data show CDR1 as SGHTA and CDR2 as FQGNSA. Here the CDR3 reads CASSKDRANTGELFF. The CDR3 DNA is TGTGCCAGCAGCAAGGACAGGGCGAACACCGGGGAGCTGTTTTTT.

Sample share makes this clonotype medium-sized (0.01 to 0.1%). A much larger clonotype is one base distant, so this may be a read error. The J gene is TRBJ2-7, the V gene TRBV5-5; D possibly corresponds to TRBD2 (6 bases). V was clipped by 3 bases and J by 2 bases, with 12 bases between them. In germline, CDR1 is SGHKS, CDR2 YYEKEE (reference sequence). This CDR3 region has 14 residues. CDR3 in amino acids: CASSWDLATYEQYF. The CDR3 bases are TGTGCCAGCAGCTGGGACTTAGCTACCTACGAGCAGTACTTC.

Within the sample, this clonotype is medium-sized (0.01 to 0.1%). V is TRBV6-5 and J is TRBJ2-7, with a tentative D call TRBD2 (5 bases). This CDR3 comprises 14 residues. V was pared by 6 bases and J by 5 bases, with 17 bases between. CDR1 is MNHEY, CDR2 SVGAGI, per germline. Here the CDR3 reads CASRRGRSDHEQYF. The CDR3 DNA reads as TGTGCCAGCAGACGTGGGAGATCGGATCACGAGCAGTACTTC.

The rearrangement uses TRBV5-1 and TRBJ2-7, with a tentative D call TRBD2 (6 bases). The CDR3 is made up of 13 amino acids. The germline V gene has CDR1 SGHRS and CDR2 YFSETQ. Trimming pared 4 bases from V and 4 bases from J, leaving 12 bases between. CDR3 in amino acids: CASSLTAGYEQYF. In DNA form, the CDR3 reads TGCGCCAGCAGCCTGACAGCGGGTTACGAGCAGTACTTC.

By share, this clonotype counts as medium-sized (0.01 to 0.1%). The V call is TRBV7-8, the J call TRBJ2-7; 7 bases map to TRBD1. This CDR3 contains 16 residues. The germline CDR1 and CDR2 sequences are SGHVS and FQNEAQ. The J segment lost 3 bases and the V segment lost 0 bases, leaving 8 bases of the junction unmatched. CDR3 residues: CASSLAPGQIIYEQYF. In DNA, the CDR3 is TGTGCCAGCAGCTTAGCGCCGGGACAGATAATCTACGAGCAGTACTTC.

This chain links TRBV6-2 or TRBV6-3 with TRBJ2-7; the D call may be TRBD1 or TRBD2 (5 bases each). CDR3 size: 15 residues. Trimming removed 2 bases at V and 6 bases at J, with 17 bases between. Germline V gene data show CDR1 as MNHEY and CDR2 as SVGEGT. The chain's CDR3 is CASSYPGTLGSEQYF. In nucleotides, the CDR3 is TGTGCCAGCAGTTACCCCGGGACCTTGGGCTCCGAGCAGTACTTC.

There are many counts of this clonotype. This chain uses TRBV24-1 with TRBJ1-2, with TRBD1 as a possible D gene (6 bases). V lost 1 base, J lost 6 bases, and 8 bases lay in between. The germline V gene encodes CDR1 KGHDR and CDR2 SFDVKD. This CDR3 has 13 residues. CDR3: CATSDFQGNGYTF. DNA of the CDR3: TGTGCCACCAGTGATTTCCAGGGGAATGGCTACACCTTC.

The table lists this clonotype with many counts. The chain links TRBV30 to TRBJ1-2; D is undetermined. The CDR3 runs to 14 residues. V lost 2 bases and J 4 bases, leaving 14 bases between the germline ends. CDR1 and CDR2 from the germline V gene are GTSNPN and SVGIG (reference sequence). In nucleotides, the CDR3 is TGTGCCTGGAGTTTATCGAGGGTGGGCTATGGCTACACCTTC. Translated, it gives CAWSLSRVGYGYTF.

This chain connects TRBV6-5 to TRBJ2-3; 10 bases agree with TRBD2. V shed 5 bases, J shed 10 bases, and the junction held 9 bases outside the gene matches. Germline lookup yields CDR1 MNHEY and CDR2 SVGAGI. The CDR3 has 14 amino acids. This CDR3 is CASSLSGRPGAQYF. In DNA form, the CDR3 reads TGTGCCAGCAGTCTTAGCGGGAGGCCCGGGGCGCAGTATTTT.

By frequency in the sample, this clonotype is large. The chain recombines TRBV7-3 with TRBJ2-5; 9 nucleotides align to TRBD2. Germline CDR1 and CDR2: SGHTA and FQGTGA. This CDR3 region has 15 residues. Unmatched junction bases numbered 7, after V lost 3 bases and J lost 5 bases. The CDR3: CASSFGGRAQETQYF. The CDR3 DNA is TGTGCCAGCAGCTTCGGCGGGAGGGCCCAGGAGACCCAGTACTTC.

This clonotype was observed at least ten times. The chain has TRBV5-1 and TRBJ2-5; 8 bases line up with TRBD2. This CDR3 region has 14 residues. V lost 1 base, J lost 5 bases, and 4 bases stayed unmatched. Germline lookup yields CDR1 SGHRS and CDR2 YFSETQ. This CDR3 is CASSLPGGVETQYF. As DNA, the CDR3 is TGCGCCAGCAGCTTGCCGGGAGGGGTGGAGACCCAGTACTTC.

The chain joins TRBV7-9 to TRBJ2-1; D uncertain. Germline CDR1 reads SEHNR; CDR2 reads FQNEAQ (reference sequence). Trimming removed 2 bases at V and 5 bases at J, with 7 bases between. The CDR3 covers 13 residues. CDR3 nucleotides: TGTGCCAGCAGCTTATACGAGGACAATGAGCAGTTCTTC. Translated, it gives CASSLYEDNEQFF.

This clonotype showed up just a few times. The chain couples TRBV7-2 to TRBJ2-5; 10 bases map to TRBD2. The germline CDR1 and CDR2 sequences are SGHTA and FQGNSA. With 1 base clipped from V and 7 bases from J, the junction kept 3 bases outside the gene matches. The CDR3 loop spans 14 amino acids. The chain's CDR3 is CASSLEPSGGTQYF. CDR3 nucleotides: TGTGCCAGCAGCTTAGAGCCTAGCGGGGGGACCCAGTACTTC.

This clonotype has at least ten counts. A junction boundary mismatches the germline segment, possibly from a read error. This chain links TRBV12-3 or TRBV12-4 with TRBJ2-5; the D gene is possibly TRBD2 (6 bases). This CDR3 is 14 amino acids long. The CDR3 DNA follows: TGTGCCAGCAGTTTCGGGGGACGGCAGCATACATTGGACTTC. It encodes CASSFGGRQHTLDF.

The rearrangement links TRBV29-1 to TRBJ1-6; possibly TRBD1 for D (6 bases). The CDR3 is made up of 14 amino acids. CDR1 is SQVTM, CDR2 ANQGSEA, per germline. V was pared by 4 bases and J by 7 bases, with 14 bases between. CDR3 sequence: CSVAQPGENSPLHF. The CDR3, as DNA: TGCAGCGTTGCCCAGCCAGGGGAGAATTCACCCCTCCACTTT.

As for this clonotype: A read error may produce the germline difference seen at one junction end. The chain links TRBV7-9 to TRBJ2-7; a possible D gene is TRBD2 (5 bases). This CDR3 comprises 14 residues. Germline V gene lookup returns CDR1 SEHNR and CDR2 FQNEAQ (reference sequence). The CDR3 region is CASSPENVCGERTF. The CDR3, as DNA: TGTGCCAGCAGCCCCGAGAACGTCTGCGGAGAGCGGACCTTC.

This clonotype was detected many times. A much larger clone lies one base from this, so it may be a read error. CDR3 amino acids: CSARAPSGRAGTCNEQFF. The CDR3 DNA is TGCAGTGCTAGAGCGCCCAGCGGGAGGGCAGGAACCTGCAATGAGCAGTTCTTC. The gene calls are TRBV20-1 and TRBJ2-1; TRBD2 agrees at 10 bases. Trimming took 1 base from V and 6 from J; bases not matched to a gene: 15. CDR3 length equals 18 residues. CDR1 and CDR2 (germline): DFQATT, SNEGSKA (reference sequence).

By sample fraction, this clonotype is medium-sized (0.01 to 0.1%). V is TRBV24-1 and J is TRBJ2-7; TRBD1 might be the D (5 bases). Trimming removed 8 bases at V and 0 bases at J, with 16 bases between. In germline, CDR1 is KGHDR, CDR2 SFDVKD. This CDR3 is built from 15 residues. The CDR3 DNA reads TGTGCCACCACCAGAAGACAGCTACCCTCCTACGAGCAGTACTTC. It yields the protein CATTRRQLPSYEQYF.

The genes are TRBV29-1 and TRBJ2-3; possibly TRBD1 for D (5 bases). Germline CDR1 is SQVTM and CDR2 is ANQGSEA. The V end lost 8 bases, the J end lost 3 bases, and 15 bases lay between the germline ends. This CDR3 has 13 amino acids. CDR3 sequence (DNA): TGCAGCTCCAAGGGGCTCGGGACAGATACGCAGTATTTT. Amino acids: CSSKGLGTDTQYF.

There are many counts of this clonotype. The CDR3 loop reads CASSEPGNEQFF. CDR3 DNA: TGCGCCAGCAGTGAGCCAGGCAATGAGCAGTTCTTC. The genes are TRBV10-2 and TRBJ2-1; D not certain. The V gene lost 2 bases and the J gene lost 6 bases, with 5 bases spanning the gap. The CDR3 extends over 12 amino acids. The germline V gene encodes CDR1 WSHSY and CDR2 SAAADI.

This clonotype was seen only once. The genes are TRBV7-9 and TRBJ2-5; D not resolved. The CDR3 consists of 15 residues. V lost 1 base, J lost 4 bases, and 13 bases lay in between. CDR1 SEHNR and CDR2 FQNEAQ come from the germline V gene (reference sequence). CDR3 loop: CASSLEGQPGETQYF. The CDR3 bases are TGTGCCAGCAGCTTAGAGGGCCAGCCAGGAGAGACCCAGTACTTC. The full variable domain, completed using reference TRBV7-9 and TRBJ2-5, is DTGVSQNPRHKITKRGQNVTFRCDPISEHNRLYWYRQTLGQGPEFLTYFQNEAQLEKSRLLSDRFSAERPKGSFSTLEIQRTEQGDSAMYLCASSLEGQPGETQYFGPGTRLLVL.

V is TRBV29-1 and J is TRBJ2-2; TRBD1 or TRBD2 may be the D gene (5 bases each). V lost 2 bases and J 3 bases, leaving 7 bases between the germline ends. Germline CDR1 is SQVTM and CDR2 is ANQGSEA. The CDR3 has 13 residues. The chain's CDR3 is CSVERGDTGELFF. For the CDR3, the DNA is TGCAGCGTTGAACGGGGCGACACCGGGGAGCTGTTTTTT.

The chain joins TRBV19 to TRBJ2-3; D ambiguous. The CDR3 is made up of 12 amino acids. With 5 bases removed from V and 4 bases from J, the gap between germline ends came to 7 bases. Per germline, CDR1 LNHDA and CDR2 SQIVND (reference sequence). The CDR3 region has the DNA TGTGCCAGTAGTCTCTCTCCAGATACGCAGTATTTT. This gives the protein CASSLSPDTQYF.

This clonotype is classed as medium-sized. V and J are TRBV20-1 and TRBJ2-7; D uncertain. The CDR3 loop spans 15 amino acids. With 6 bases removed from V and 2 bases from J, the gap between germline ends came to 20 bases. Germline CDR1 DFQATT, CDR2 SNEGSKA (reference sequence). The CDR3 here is CSATARALGPYEQYF. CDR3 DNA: TGCAGTGCCACCGCTCGGGCTCTCGGCCCCTACGAGCAGTACTTC.

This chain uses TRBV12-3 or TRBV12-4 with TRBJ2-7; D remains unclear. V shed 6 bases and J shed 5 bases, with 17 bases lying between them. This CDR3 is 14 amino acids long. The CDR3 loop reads CASSIMAGSHEQYF. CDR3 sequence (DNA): TGTGCCAGCAGCATTATGGCAGGTTCCCACGAGCAGTACTTC.

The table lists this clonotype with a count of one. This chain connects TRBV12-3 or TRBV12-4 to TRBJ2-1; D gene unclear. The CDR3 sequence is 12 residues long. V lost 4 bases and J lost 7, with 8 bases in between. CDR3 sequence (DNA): TGTGCCAGCAGTTCGGTGGGGAATGAGCAGTTCTTC. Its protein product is CASSSVGNEQFF.

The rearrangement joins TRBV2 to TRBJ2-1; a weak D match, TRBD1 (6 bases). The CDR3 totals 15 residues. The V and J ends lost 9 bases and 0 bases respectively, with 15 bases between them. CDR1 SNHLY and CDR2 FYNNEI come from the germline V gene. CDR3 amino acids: CARTEEGDSYNEQFF. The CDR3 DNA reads TGTGCCAGAACCGAAGAGGGGGACTCCTACAATGAGCAGTTCTTC.

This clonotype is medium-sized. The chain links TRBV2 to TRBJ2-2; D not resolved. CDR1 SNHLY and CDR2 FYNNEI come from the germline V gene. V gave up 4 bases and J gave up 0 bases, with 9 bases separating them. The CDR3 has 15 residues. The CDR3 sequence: CASSVTGSNTGELFF. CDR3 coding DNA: TGTGCCAGCAGTGTGACGGGTTCGAACACCGGGGAGCTGTTTTTT.